This T cell receptor (beta chain) was sequenced for a study of radiation and T cells in renal cell carcinoma. Documented time point: baseline pretreatment blood. Treatment here: 15 Gy SBRT to primary tumor, nephrectomy 4 weeks later. The table came from immunoSEQ multiplex PCR; TCRdb's copy has only in-frame clones and leaves some out. Of approximately 110,000 clones listed, roughly 80% are singletons. As regards this clone: Compared with germline, one end of the junction differs, possibly owing to a read error.

This CDR3 region has 12 residues. Germline CDR1 SEHNR, CDR2 FQNEAQ (reference sequence). The TCR comes from a woman aged 55-69 years with renal cell carcinoma. The chain uses TRBV7-9 and TRBJ1-3; TRBD1 matches at 7 bases. This material consisted of blood, taken from a patient whose treatment included radiotherapy and nephrectomy. The CDR3 sequence is CASSRTPRDRTF. The CDR3 nucleotides are TGTGCCAGCAGCCGTACCCCTCGGGACAGAACCTTT.